Presented here are 30 T cell receptor beta chains from one specimen sequenced in a study of blood T cells in healthy people across ages. Together with a sample-barcoded 5' primer, a J-beta primer mix was included in a second PCR lasting roughly 6 to 12 cycles. TCRdb independently ran MiXCR on the 5' RACE reads; one entry per CDR3 protein. The data contain around 1,500,000 distinct CDR3 sequences, 28% of them singletons. The sequenced sample was blood. These receptors all come from a woman aged 25-40 years in good health.

The chain carries TRBV5-1 and TRBJ1-4; tentative D call: TRBD1 (6 bases). Between the trimmed V and J ends, which lost 4 bases and 0 bases, there was a span of 10 bases. There are 15 residues in the CDR3. Per germline, CDR1 SGHRS and CDR2 YFSETQ. The CDR3 sequence is CASSAEGATNEKLFF. The DNA of the CDR3 is TGCGCCAGCAGCGCCGAGGGGGCAACTAATGAAAAACTGTTTTTT.

J is TRBJ2-5 and V is TRBV25-1; 12 nucleotides match TRBD1. This CDR3 region has 17 residues. V trimming: 2 bases; J trimming: 7 bases; junction bases outside the gene matches: 11. Per the germline V gene, CDR1 is MGHDK and CDR2 is SYGVNS. The CDR3 spells CASSEPHRDRGQGTQYF. DNA for the CDR3: TGTGCCAGCAGTGAACCACACCGGGACAGGGGGCAGGGGACCCAGTACTTC.

This clonotype occurred a few times. The CDR3: CSARGADTSTDTQYF. DNA of the CDR3: TGCAGTGCTAGAGGAGCGGACACTAGCACAGATACGCAGTATTTT. The chain combines TRBV20-1 with TRBJ2-3; D tentatively fits TRBD1 or TRBD2 (5 bases each). The CDR3 has 15 amino acids. From germline, CDR1 is DFQATT and CDR2 SNEGSKA (reference sequence). V shed 1 base and J shed 0 bases, with 11 bases lying between them.

The chain is built from TRBV10-3 and TRBJ1-3, with TRBD1 as a possible D gene (6 bases). The germline CDR1 and CDR2 sequences are ENHRY and SYGVKD. This CDR3 comprises 14 residues. V was clipped by 6 bases and J by 2 bases, with 11 bases between them. The CDR3 bases are TGTGCCATCAGCGACACAGGGACTGGAAACACCATATATTTT. Protein product: CAISDTGTGNTIYF.

This clonotype was seen many times. V and J are TRBV20-1 and TRBJ2-7; D is ambiguous. Germline CDR1 is DFQATT and CDR2 is SNEGSKA (reference sequence). This CDR3 has 11 residues. Trimming left V 1 base short and J 7 bases short, with 8 bases between. This CDR3 reads CSARGLGEQYF. The CDR3 DNA reads TGCAGTGCTAGAGGCTTGGGTGAGCAGTACTTC.

This chain joins TRBV29-1 and TRBJ2-5; maybe TRBD1 (5 bases). The length of the CDR3 is 12 residues. CDR1 and CDR2 (germline): SQVTM, ANQGSEA. Trimming stripped 8 bases from V and 3 bases from J, with 13 bases between. This chain's CDR3 is CSIATDKETQYF. CDR3 DNA: TGCAGCATTGCGACAGACAAAGAGACCCAGTACTTC.

This clonotype has at least ten counts. The rearrangement uses TRBV6-8 and TRBJ2-5; D may be TRBD2 (6 bases). Per the germline V gene, CDR1 is MNHGY and CDR2 is SAAAGT. This CDR3 spans 17 amino acids. With 7 bases removed from V and 1 base from J, the gap between germline ends came to 22 bases. CDR3 nucleotide sequence: TGTGCCAGCATACACCCAGGGACTTGGACCAGCCAAGAGACCCAGTACTTC. Translated: CASIHPGTWTSQETQYF.

This clonotype was seen ten or more times. The gene calls are TRBV6-5 and TRBJ2-1; D may be TRBD1 (5 bases). The CDR3 sequence is 14 residues long. V lost 5 bases and J lost 2, with 10 bases in between. CDR1 MNHEY and CDR2 SVGAGI come from the germline V gene. CDR3 nucleotide sequence: TGTGCCAGCAGTGCGATCAGGGCCTACAATGAGCAGTTCTTC. It translates to CASSAIRAYNEQFF.

This clonotype appeared a few times. This chain links TRBV12-3 or TRBV12-4 with TRBJ2-4, with 11 bases matching TRBD2. The CDR3 is 15 residues long. Unmatched junction bases numbered 14, after V lost 6 bases and J lost 13 bases. The CDR3, as DNA: TGTGCCAGCAGCCTGACTAGCGGGGACTCAAGGGAGCAGTACTTC. Translating it yields CASSLTSGDSREQYF.

As for this clonotype: This clone may be a read error of a much larger clone one base away. The chain is built from TRBV6-5 and TRBJ2-1, with D maybe TRBD1 (5 bases). CDR1 is MNHEY and CDR2 is SVGAGI in the germline V gene. This CDR3 has 14 amino acids. Trimming removed 3 bases at V and 6 bases at J, with 12 bases between. CDR3: CASSYGARGNEQFF. As DNA, the CDR3 is TGTGCCAGCAGTTATGGGGCTAGAGGCAATGAGCAGTTCTTC.

A word on this clonotype: Just one base apart from a much larger clone, this may be a read error. The chain joins TRBV27 to TRBJ2-7; the match to TRBD1 covers 9 bases. CDR3 length equals 14 residues. The germline CDR1 and CDR2 sequences are MNHEY and SMNVEV (reference sequence). The DNA for the CDR3 is TGTGCCAGCAGCACCCGACAGGGGGTTTACGAGCAGGACTTC. Its protein product is CASSTRQGVYEQDF.

The CDR3 DNA reads as TGCAGTGCTACCGGGACAGATCCCCAAGAGACCCAGTACTTC. Translating gives CSATGTDPQETQYF. This chain links TRBV20-1 with TRBJ2-5, with 7 positions matching TRBD1. Germline V gene sequence: CDR1 DFQATT, CDR2 SNEGSKA (reference sequence). J was trimmed by 1 base and V by 4 bases; bases with no gene match: 6. This CDR3 is built from 14 residues.

This clonotype occurred a few times. DNA for the CDR3: TGCAGCGTTGAGGTGGCGGCGGTGGACACGCAGTATTTT. Encoded protein: CSVEVAAVDTQYF. The V call is TRBV29-1, the J call TRBJ2-3; D call uncertain. V lost 3 bases to trimming and J lost 9 bases, with 16 bases between them. Germline V CDR1 and CDR2: SQVTM, ANQGSEA. The CDR3 is 13 residues long.

This clonotype was detected only a few times. This chain uses TRBV25-1 with TRBJ1-2; TRBD1 matches 7 bases. Germline V gives CDR1 MGHDK, CDR2 SYGVNS. V shed 8 bases, J shed 5 bases, and the junction held 17 bases outside the gene matches. The CDR3 extends over 16 amino acids. Here the CDR3 DNA reads TGTGCCAGCGTTGACAGCAACAGGGGAGGGGAATATGGCTACACCTTC. This encodes CASVDSNRGGEYGYTF.

At least ten counts were recorded for this clonotype. The rearrangement uses TRBV11-2 and TRBJ2-7; possibly TRBD1 or TRBD2 for D (5 bases each). Germline CDR1 reads SGHAT; CDR2 reads FQNNGV. With 6 bases removed from V and 5 bases from J, the gap between germline ends came to 17 bases. The CDR3 loop spans 14 amino acids. The CDR3, as DNA: TGTGCCAGCAGAGGTAGGGGACGTCTCGACGAGCAGTACTTC. It translates to CASRGRGRLDEQYF.

V gene TRBV20-1 combines with J gene TRBJ1-2; unclear D gene. Trimming removed 3 bases from V and 3 bases from J, with 8 bases in between. This CDR3 contains 12 residues. The germline V gene has CDR1 DFQATT and CDR2 SNEGSKA (reference sequence). CDR3 amino acids: CSASFVDYGYTF. The CDR3 DNA sequence: TGCAGTGCTAGTTTTGTGGACTATGGCTACACCTTC.

About this clonotype itself: A much larger clone differs by one base, so this may be a read error. The chain employs TRBV20-1 and TRBJ2-7; weak D call: TRBD2 (5 bases). Trimming left V 4 bases short and J 6 bases short, with 16 bases between. From germline, CDR1 is DFQATT and CDR2 SNEGSKA (reference sequence). This CDR3 comprises 13 residues. The CDR3 here is CSAISGGLCEQYF. As DNA, the CDR3 is TGCAGTGCTATCAGTGGCGGACTTTGCGAGCAGTACTTC.

This clonotype was counted between two and nine times. This chain uses TRBV28 with TRBJ2-7; tentatively, D is TRBD2 (6 bases). This CDR3 comprises 14 residues. V gave up 2 bases and J gave up 6 bases, with 14 bases separating them. The germline V gene has CDR1 MDHEN and CDR2 SYDVKM. CDR3: CASSLGGVRGEQYF. In nucleotides, the CDR3 is TGTGCCAGCAGTTTAGGAGGGGTCCGAGGCGAGCAGTACTTC.

The sample holds a few counts of this clonotype. The chain links TRBV20-1 to TRBJ2-3; D not certain. Germline CDR1 DFQATT, CDR2 SNEGSKA (reference sequence). V lost 5 bases, J lost 6 bases, and 15 bases lay in between. The CDR3 contains 13 residues. CDR3 region: CSAPERIVDTQYF. The DNA of the CDR3 is TGCAGTGCTCCAGAGAGGATTGTGGATACGCAGTATTTT.

The chain recombines TRBV4-1 with TRBJ1-1; possible D gene TRBD1, 5 bases. V was pared by 3 bases and J by 2 bases, with 16 bases between. The germline gives CDR1 MGHRA, CDR2 YSYEKL. The CDR3 has 16 residues. The DNA for the CDR3 is TGCGCCAGCAGCCACCTGGGGCACCAGCTAAACACTGAAGCTTTCTTT. Translated: CASSHLGHQLNTEAFF.

This chain links TRBV20-1 with TRBJ2-7; TRBD2 is a possible D gene (6 bases). V was shortened by 5 bases and J by 2 bases, with 13 bases between the two germline ends. Germline assignment: CDR1 DFQATT and CDR2 SNEGSKA (reference sequence). This CDR3 spans 13 amino acids. The CDR3 region has the DNA TGCAGTGCTGGTATTCGGGGGACCTACGAGCAGTACTTC. Its protein is CSAGIRGTYEQYF.

At least ten counts were recorded for this clonotype. The chain carries TRBV6-1 and TRBJ2-7, with 7 nucleotides matching TRBD1. After removal of 2 bases from V and 4 bases from J, the junction contained 8 bases not matched to a gene. Looked up from germline, CDR1 is MNHNS and CDR2 is SASEGT. The CDR3 is made up of 15 amino acids. The CDR3 DNA reads TGTGCCAGCAGTGAATTGGGGACAGCTAGATACGAGCAGTACTTC. Protein product: CASSELGTARYEQYF.

The chain is built from TRBV25-1 and TRBJ1-2, with D maybe TRBD1 (6 bases). CDR1 is MGHDK, CDR2 SYGVNS, per germline. The CDR3 totals 13 residues. Trimming took 4 bases from V and 12 from J, leaving 18 bases between them. CDR3 DNA: TGTGCCAGCAGTGGGGCCCTTGGGGGGGGCAACACCTTC. Its protein product is CASSGALGGGNTF.

CDR3 sequence reads: CASSSTGTLAKNIQYF. CDR3 sequence (DNA): TGTGCCAGCAGTTCCACAGGGACACTAGCCAAAAACATTCAGTACTTC. The chain recombines TRBV12-3 or TRBV12-4 with TRBJ2-4; tentatively, D is TRBD1 (6 bases). Trimming shortened V by 4 bases and J by 0 bases, and 13 bases separated the two germline ends. The CDR3 contains 16 residues.

V and J are TRBV20-1 and TRBJ2-2; D is unresolved. CDR1 and CDR2 (germline): DFQATT, SNEGSKA (reference sequence). V lost 1 base and J 6 bases, leaving 18 bases between the germline ends. The CDR3 length is 16 residues. The CDR3 loop is CSARVSGTVIAGELFF. CDR3 in DNA: TGCAGTGCTAGAGTGTCCGGAACAGTTATCGCCGGGGAGCTGTTTTTT.

Comment on this clonotype: At one of its ends the junction is not consistent with the germline gene, which may arise from a read error. The rearrangement joins TRBV11-2 to TRBJ2-1; 7 nucleotides agree with TRBD2. Germline assignment: CDR1 SGHAT and CDR2 FQNNGV. The CDR3 is 15 amino acids. The CDR3 region is CTSSISGPSYNEQFF. The CDR3 nucleotides read TGTACCAGCAGCATTAGCGGGCCGTCCTACAATGAGCAGTTCTTC.

At least ten counts were recorded for this clonotype. The gene calls are TRBV20-1 and TRBJ2-1; 12 nucleotides agree with TRBD2. This CDR3 is built from 15 residues. V was pared by 3 bases and J by 4 bases, with 4 bases of the junction left unmatched. CDR1 is DFQATT, CDR2 SNEGSKA, per germline (reference sequence). For the CDR3, the DNA is TGCAGTGCTAGGGCTAGCGGGAGGGGTTACAATGAGCAGTTCTTC. Its protein product is CSARASGRGYNEQFF.

This chain joins TRBV5-1 and TRBJ1-2; 11 nucleotides match TRBD1. The CDR3 spans 18 residues. The V gene end was trimmed by 4 bases and the J gene end by 4 bases; junction bases not matched to a gene: 15. Germline CDR1 and CDR2: SGHRS and YFSETQ. CDR3 sequence reads: CASSPWTGGVVIIYGYTF. CDR3 DNA: TGCGCCAGCAGCCCATGGACAGGGGGCGTCGTAATTATCTATGGCTACACCTTC.

This rearrangement joins TRBV7-6 to TRBJ2-3, with 14 bases identical to TRBD2. With V trimmed by 5 bases and J by 9 bases, 4 bases remained unmatched. CDR3 length equals 14 residues. Germline assignment: CDR1 SGHVS and CDR2 FNYEAQ. The CDR3 region is CASSTGLAGATQYF. As DNA, the CDR3 is TGTGCCAGCAGCACGGGACTAGCGGGAGCGACGCAGTATTTT.

With respect to this clonotype: The CDR3 carries no conserved terminal phenylalanine or tryptophan, so it likely arises from a read error. This CDR3 is CASRDFGGANVLTC. In DNA, the CDR3 is TGCGCCAGCAGGGACTTCGGGGGGGCCAACGTCCTGACTTGC. This sequence joins TRBV10-2 and TRBJ2-6; tentative D call: TRBD2 (5 bases). The germline V gene has CDR1 WSHSY and CDR2 SAAADI. V was shortened by 6 bases and J by 4 bases, with 10 bases between the two germline ends. CDR3 length: 14 amino acids.